A single sample gave rise to the 18 T cell receptor beta chains below, sequenced in a study of Graves' ophthalmopathy and Graves' hyperthyroidism. The authors amplified TCR beta CDR3 regions from RNA transcripts. Following a first-round RT-PCR that used HTBI primers, a second-round multiplex PCR was carried out. MiXCR was run by TCRdb on the multiplex PCR reads, yielding one entry per CDR3 protein. The sample includes roughly 380,000 distinct CDR3 sequences, 15% to 17% of them seen just once. The sequencing sample was made of peripheral blood. Source of these receptors: a woman in her late teens or twenties with stable Graves' hyperthyroidism.

The CDR3 sequence: CASSQHRDRGTYEQYF. DNA for the CDR3: TGTGCCAGCAGCCAACACCGGGACAGGGGGACCTACGAGCAGTACTTC. J is TRBJ2-7 and V is TRBV6-1, with 11 bases that match TRBD1. There are 16 residues in the CDR3. Germline V gene data show CDR1 as MNHNS and CDR2 as SASEGT. Germline trimming cut 6 bases from V and 2 bases from J; bases unmatched to any gene: 9.

This clonotype has a count of ten or more. This chain links TRBV2 with TRBJ1-5; D is perhaps TRBD1 (5 bases). Germline values: CDR1 SNHLY, CDR2 FYNNEI. With 6 bases removed from V and 6 bases from J, the gap between germline ends came to 18 bases. The CDR3 length is 15 residues. CDR3 region: CASRRSWQGRQPQHF. The CDR3 DNA reads as TGTGCCAGCAGACGATCTTGGCAGGGACGTCAGCCCCAGCATTTT. Combining the CDR3 with reference TRBV2 and TRBJ1-5 gives the whole variable domain EPEVTQTPSHQVTQMGQEVILRCVPISNHLYFYWYRQILGQKVEFLVSFYNNEISEKSEIFDDQFSVERPDGSNFTLKIRSTKLEDSAMYFCASRRSWQGRQPQHFGDGTRLSIL.

The table lists this clonotype with many counts. The V gene is TRBV19, the J gene TRBJ2-2; D might be TRBD2 (5 bases). Trimming removed 4 bases at V and 0 bases at J, with 12 bases between. The CDR3 consists of 16 residues. Per the germline V gene, CDR1 is LNHDA and CDR2 is SQIVND (reference sequence). The CDR3 protein is CASSTPVGANTGELFF. The CDR3, as DNA: TGTGCCAGTAGTACCCCGGTGGGAGCGAACACCGGGGAGCTGTTTTTT.

Note on this clonotype: Since a much larger clone is just one base distant, this may be a read error. This rearrangement joins TRBV7-2 to TRBJ1-6; D perhaps matches TRBD1 (5 bases). The CDR3 consists of 12 residues. Germline V lookup: CDR1 SGHTA, CDR2 FQGNSA. This CDR3 reads CASSPGNSHLHF. The CDR3 nucleotides read TGTGCCAGCAGCCCAGGGAATTCACACCTCCACTTT.

Many counts were recorded for this clonotype. An end of the junction differs from the germline gene, which may be a read error. The V call is TRBV6-1, the J call TRBJ2-2; the D gene is possibly TRBD1 (6 bases). The germline CDR1 and CDR2 sequences are MNHNS and SASEGT. CDR3 size: 16 residues. The CDR3 DNA reads TGTGCCAGCAGCCCGATCGGGACACCGAACACCGAGGAGCTGTTTTTT. The encoded protein is CASSPIGTPNTEELFF.

This rearrangement joins TRBV6-1 to TRBJ2-3; D call uncertain. The CDR3 spans 16 residues. Trimming shortened V by 3 bases and J by 2 bases, and 15 bases separated the two germline ends. CDR1 and CDR2 from the germline V gene are MNHNS and SASEGT. The CDR3 reads CASSDVVSTFTDTQYF. The CDR3 DNA follows: TGTGCCAGCAGTGATGTTGTCTCCACCTTCACAGATACGCAGTATTTT.

This clonotype showed up many times. V gene TRBV5-1 combines with J gene TRBJ2-2; 11 bases map to TRBD2. CDR3 size: 16 residues. CDR1 is SGHRS and CDR2 is YFSETQ in the germline V gene. With V trimmed by 3 bases and J by 1 base, 2 bases remained unmatched. CDR3 protein: CASSSGLAGNTGELFF. The DNA for the CDR3 is TGCGCCAGCAGCTCAGGACTAGCGGGGAACACCGGGGAGCTGTTTTTT. The whole variable domain, filled in from reference TRBV5-1 and TRBJ2-2, reads KAGVTQTPRYLIKTRGQQVTLSCSPISGHRSVSWYQQTPGQGLQFLFEYFSETQRNKGNFPGRFSGRQFSNSRSEMNVSTLELGDSALYLCASSSGLAGNTGELFFGEGSRLTVL.

This clonotype was observed at least ten times. The CDR3 coding sequence is TGCGCCAGCAGCCTTTGGAGGGGCACAGATACGCAGTATTTT. This translates into CASSLWRGTDTQYF. This chain connects TRBV5-1 to TRBJ2-3, with D perhaps TRBD2 (6 bases). The CDR3 covers 14 residues. Germline V lookup: CDR1 SGHRS, CDR2 YFSETQ. Between the trimmed V and J ends, which lost 4 bases and 1 base, there was a span of 10 bases.

This clonotype was recorded at least ten times. This chain uses TRBV27 with TRBJ2-7; tentatively, D is TRBD2 (5 bases). Deletions cut 2 bases from V and 2 bases from J, with 16 bases between. The germline V gene encodes CDR1 MNHEY and CDR2 SMNVEV (reference sequence). The length of the CDR3 is 16 residues. The CDR3 DNA sequence: TGTGCCAGCAGTTTAAAGGTGGCTAGCCAACCCTACGAGCAGTACTTC. Protein product: CASSLKVASQPYEQYF.

In this sample, this clonotype turned up many times. V gene TRBV18 combines with J gene TRBJ2-5, with 7 bases lining up with TRBD1. CDR1 and CDR2 (germline): KGHSH, LQKENI. V lost 5 bases and J lost 5; bases outside the gene matches: 11. CDR3 length: 15 residues. CDR3 sequence reads: CASSNSEGAWETQYF. The CDR3 DNA reads as TGTGCCAGCTCAAACAGCGAGGGGGCTTGGGAGACCCAGTACTTC.

This clonotype was found many times. The CDR3 nucleotides read TGTGCCAGTAGTGAACTGGGGGCAGGTAACGCTGAAGCTTTCTTT. It translates to CASSELGAGNAEAFF. The chain couples TRBV19 to TRBJ1-1, with D possibly being TRBD1 (6 bases). Trimming took 5 bases from V and 6 from J, leaving 19 bases between them. The CDR3 has 15 residues. The germline CDR1 and CDR2 sequences are LNHDA and SQIVND (reference sequence).

The chain combines TRBV2 with TRBJ2-4; 7 nucleotides match TRBD2. Germline values: CDR1 SNHLY, CDR2 FYNNEI. CDR3 size: 14 residues. Losses at the gene ends were 3 bases for V and 6 bases for J; bases not matched to a gene: 5. CDR3 bases: TGTGCCAGCAGTGATCCCCTAGCGGCAAACATTCAGTACTTC. This encodes CASSDPLAANIQYF.

The chain joins TRBV7-2 to TRBJ1-2; maybe TRBD1 (5 bases). V lost 5 bases, J lost 3 bases, and 10 bases lay in between. The CDR3 is 13 amino acids. Germline-derived CDR1 and CDR2 are SGHTA and FQGNSA. As DNA, the CDR3 is TGTGCCAGCAGCAAACGGGACTACTATGGCTACACCTTC. Translating it yields CASSKRDYYGYTF.

Ten or more counts support this clonotype. The chain joins TRBV12-3 or TRBV12-4 to TRBJ1-2; D remains unclear. The V end was cut by 7 bases, the J end by 13 bases, with 19 bases between. The CDR3 spans 12 residues. The CDR3: CASTLLSSTSTF. The CDR3, as DNA: TGTGCCAGCACCCTTTTATCGTCTACCTCCACCTTC.

This clonotype was counted many times. The genes are TRBV6-2 or TRBV6-3 and TRBJ2-5; D is unclear. V was shortened by 2 bases and J by 7 bases, with 11 bases between the two germline ends. The CDR3 spans 13 residues. CDR1 is MNHEY and CDR2 is SVGEGT in the germline V gene. The CDR3 region is CASSYTARGTQYF. Written as DNA, the CDR3 is TGTGCCAGCAGTTACACGGCTAGAGGGACCCAGTACTTC.

The chain links TRBV5-1 to TRBJ2-2; 12 nucleotides line up with TRBD2. The CDR3 runs 21 residues. V lost 4 bases to trimming and J lost 2 bases; unmatched junction nucleotides: 18. CDR1 SGHRS and CDR2 YFSETQ come from the germline V gene. The DNA for the CDR3 is TGCGCCAGCAGCCTAAACACCGCGTCACTAGCGGGGGGAAAAAACACCGGGGAGCTGTTTTTT. It specifies CASSLNTASLAGGKNTGELFF.

This clonotype was seen at least ten times. This chain connects TRBV12-3 or TRBV12-4 to TRBJ1-2; TRBD1 aligns across 9 bases. CDR3 length equals 14 residues. V trimming: 5 bases; J trimming: 3 bases; junction bases outside the gene matches: 4. For the CDR3, the DNA is TGTGCCAGCAGTCTGGGACAGGGTCACTATGGCTACACCTTC. It is translated as CASSLGQGHYGYTF.

This clonotype was seen repeatedly, ten times or more. This chain connects TRBV20-1 to TRBJ2-7; no clear D gene. Per germline, CDR1 DFQATT and CDR2 SNEGSKA (reference sequence). V was shortened by 1 base and J by 3 bases, with 13 bases between the two germline ends. The CDR3 is made up of 14 amino acids. CDR3 nucleotides: TGCAGTGCTAGAGGAACAGCTGTCTGCTACGAGCAGTACTTC. Translated: CSARGTAVCYEQYF.